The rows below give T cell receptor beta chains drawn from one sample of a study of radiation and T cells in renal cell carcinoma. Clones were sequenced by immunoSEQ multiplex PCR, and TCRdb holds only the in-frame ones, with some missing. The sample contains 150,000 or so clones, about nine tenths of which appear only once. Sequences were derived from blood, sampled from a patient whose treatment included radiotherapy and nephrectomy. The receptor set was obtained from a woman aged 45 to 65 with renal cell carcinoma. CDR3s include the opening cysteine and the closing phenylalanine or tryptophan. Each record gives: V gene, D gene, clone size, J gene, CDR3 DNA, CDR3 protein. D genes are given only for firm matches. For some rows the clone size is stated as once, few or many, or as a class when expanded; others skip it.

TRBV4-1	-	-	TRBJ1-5	TGCGCCAGCAGCCAAGAACAGGGACCTAATCAGCCCCAGCATTTT	CASSQEQGPNQPQHF
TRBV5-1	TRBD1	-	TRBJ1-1	TGCGCCAGCAGCCTAAGGACAGGGGACGGGAACACTGAAGCTTTCTTT	CASSLRTGDGNTEAFF
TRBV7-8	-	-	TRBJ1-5	TGTGCCAGCAGCTTTCGGGGGCGCCGGAGCAATCAGCCCCAGCATTTT	CASSFRGRRSNQPQHF
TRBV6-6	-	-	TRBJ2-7	TGTGCCAGCAGCTCCCCGCGGTACGAGCAGTACTTC	CASSSPRYEQYF
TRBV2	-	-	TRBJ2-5	TGTGCCAGCAGTGAGGGGAGAGGGGGAGAGACCCAGTACTTC	CASSEGRGGETQYF
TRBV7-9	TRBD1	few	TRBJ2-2	TGTGCCAGCAGCCCGGGACAGGCCACCGGGGAGCTGTTTTTT	CASSPGQATGELFF
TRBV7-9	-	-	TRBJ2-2	TGTGCCAGCAGCTTTTGGTCCGGGGAGCTGTTTTTT	CASSFWSGELFF
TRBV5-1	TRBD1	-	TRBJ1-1	TGCGCCAGCAGCCCGGAGGGGGGACAGGGTTTAGCTTTCTTT	CASSPEGGQGLAFF
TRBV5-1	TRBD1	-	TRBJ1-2	TGCGCCAGCAGCCCGTCGACAGGGTCGAGCCTGGGCTACACCTTC	CASSPSTGSSLGYTF
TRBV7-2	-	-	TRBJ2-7	TGTGCCAGCAGTATCCCCCTGATGGACCTTTACTTC	CASSIPLMDLYF
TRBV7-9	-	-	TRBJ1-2	TGTGCCAGCAGCGCGGACACCCGTCGGGATGGCTACACCTTC	CASSADTRRDGYTF
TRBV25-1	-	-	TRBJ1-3	TGTGCCAGCAGGGGATTGGACGGGAGCTCTGGAAACACCATATATTTT	CASRGLDGSSGNTIYF
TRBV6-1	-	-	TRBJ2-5	TGTGCCAGCAGTGAAGGTGTTAACCAAGAGACCCAGTACTTC	CASSEGVNQETQYF
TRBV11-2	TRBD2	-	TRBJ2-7	TGTGCCAGCAGCTTCTCAGGGACTAGCGTCGACGAGCAGTACTTC	CASSFSGTSVDEQYF
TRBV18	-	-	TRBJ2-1	TGTGCCAGCTCACCGTGGGGGGAGGACTCCTACAATGAGCAGTTCTTC	CASSPWGEDSYNEQFF
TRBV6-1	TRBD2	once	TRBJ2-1	TGTGCCAGCGGACTGTCGGGGGGTTACAATGAGCAGTTCTTC	CASGLSGGYNEQFF
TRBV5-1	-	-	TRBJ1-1	TGCGCCAGCAGCTTGGTTGGGGGGAGTAGGGACACTGAAGCTTTCTTT	CASSLVGGSRDTEAFF
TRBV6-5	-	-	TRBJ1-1	TGTGCCAGCAGTTACGGCCCGGGTGGAACTGAAGCTTTCTTT	CASSYGPGGTEAFF
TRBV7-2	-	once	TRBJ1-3	TGTGCCAGCAGCCGGGTGTCTGGCAGGGAGGGAAACACCATATATTTT	CASSRVSGREGNTIYF
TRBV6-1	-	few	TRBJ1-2	TGTGCCAGCAGTGAAGCTAACTATGGCTACACCTTC	CASSEANYGYTF
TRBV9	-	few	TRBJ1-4	TGTGCCAGCAGCGTAGGGACATCTAATGAAAAACTGTTTTTT	CASSVGTSNEKLFF
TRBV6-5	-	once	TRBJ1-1	TGTGCCAGCAGTAAAGACGGGAGTCGCACTGAAGCTTTCTTT	CASSKDGSRTEAFF
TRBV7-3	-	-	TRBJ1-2	TGTGCCAGCAGCCCGGGACCCGGGGAGGTGAATGGCTACACCTTC	CASSPGPGEVNGYTF
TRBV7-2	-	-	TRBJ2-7	TGTGCCAGCAGCTTAGCAGGGGCGGGCGAGCAGTACTTC	CASSLAGAGEQYF
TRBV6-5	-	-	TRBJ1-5	TGTGCCAGCAGGATCGAGCCTGATCAGCCCCAGCATTTT	CASRIEPDQPQHF
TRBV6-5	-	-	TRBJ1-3	TGTGCCAGCAGTTCCAGGCAGACAAGGGGAAACACCATATATTTT	CASSSRQTRGNTIYF
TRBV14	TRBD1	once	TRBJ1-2	TGTGCCAGCAGCCAAACCCGGACAGGGGGAGATGGCTACACCTTC	CASSQTRTGGDGYTF
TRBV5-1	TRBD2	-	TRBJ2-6	TGCGCCAGCAGCCTCGGACTCTTACTTCGGCGGGGGGCCAGCTCTGGGGCCAACGTCCTGACTTTC	CASSLGLLLRRGASSGANVLTF
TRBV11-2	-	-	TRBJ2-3	TGTGCCAGCAGCTTGTTCCTCGACGTGACAGATACGCAGTATTTT	CASSLFLDVTDTQYF
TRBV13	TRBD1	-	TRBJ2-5	TGTGCCAGCAGCCCGGACAGGGCAGGGAAGACCCAGTACTTC	CASSPDRAGKTQYF
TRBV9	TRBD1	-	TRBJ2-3	TGTGCCAGCAGCGCACGGACAGGGAACACAGATACGCAGTATTTT	CASSARTGNTDTQYF
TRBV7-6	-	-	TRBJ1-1	TGTGCCAGCAGCTTATTTGCAGAGGGTCCAGAGAACACTGAAGCTTTCTTT	CASSLFAEGPENTEAFF
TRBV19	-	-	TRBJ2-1	TGTGCCAGTAGTACCCGGCTGGAGATCAATGAGCAGTTCTTC	CASSTRLEINEQFF
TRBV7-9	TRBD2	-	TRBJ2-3	TGTGCCAGCAGCTTATCGGGGGGTCCTCGGGATACGCAGTATTTT	CASSLSGGPRDTQYF
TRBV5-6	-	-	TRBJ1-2	TGTGCCAGCAGCTTGGGCGGGACGTCTGGCTACACCTTC	CASSLGGTSGYTF
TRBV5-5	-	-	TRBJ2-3	TGCGCCAGCAGCCAAGAGGGTATCCCGGCCTTCTTGGCTCCGCAGTATTTT	CASSQEGIPAFLAPQYF
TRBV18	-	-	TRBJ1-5	TGTGCCAGCTCACAAACAGACAATCAGCCCCAGCATTTT	CASSQTDNQPQHF
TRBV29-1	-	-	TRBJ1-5	TGCAGCGTTGAAGATCTGGAGGTACTGGGCAATCAGCCCCAGCATTTT	CSVEDLEVLGNQPQHF
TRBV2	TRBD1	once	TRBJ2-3	TGTGCCAGCACTGGGCAGGGGGCTATGTCGACAGATACGCAGTATTTT	CASTGQGAMSTDTQYF
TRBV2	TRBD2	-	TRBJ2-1	TGTGCCAGCAACGGGGGGGCGAGCTACAATGAGCAGTTCTTC	CASNGGASYNEQFF
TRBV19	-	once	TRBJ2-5	TGTGCCAGTAGACGAAGGGGAGAAGAGACCCAGTACTTC	CASRRRGEETQYF
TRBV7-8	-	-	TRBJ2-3	TGTGCCAGCAGCCTCGAGAGAAGCACAGATACGCAGTATTTT	CASSLERSTDTQYF
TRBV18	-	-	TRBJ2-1	TGTGCCAGCTCACTGGGATCCAATGAGCAGTTCTTC	CASSLGSNEQFF
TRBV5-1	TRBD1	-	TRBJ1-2	TGCGCCAGCAGCGAGCCGCACCGGGACAGGGCTGTTGGCTACACCTTC	CASSEPHRDRAVGYTF
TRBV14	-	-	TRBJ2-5	TGTGCCAGCAGCCAAGTTTACAGCGGGACCCAGTACTTC	CASSQVYSGTQYF